This is a list of T cell receptor beta chains from one sample in a study of response to subunit inactivated influenza vaccine. MiXCR, applied by TCRdb to the RT-PCR reads, yields one record per CDR3 protein. The sample records about 570,000 distinct CDR3 sequences, approximately 11% being singletons. These data also formed part of another study, on T cells expressing NK-cell markers.

Source: PBMCs from blood, taken on the day of vaccination. The receptors were sampled from a man aged 50-60 years who received an inactivated influenza vaccine. Each CDR3 is given with its conserved first and last residue. The order of the fields is clone size, V gene, CDR3 length, J gene, D gene, CDR3 protein, CDR3 DNA. A D gene is named only where the DNA matches it firmly. A clone size is listed for some rows: how often the clone was seen (once, few, many), or a class if it is expanded.

abundance: few; v_gene: TRBV20-1; len: 14; j_gene: TRBJ1-5; d_gene: .; CDR3aa: CSARFRGSNQPQHF; CDR3nt: TGCAGTGCTAGGTTCCGGGGTAGCAATCAGCCCCAGCATTTT
abundance: .; v_gene: TRBV6-2/TRBV6-3; len: 12; j_gene: TRBJ2-7; d_gene: .; CDR3aa: CASSYLTYEQYF; CDR3nt: TGTGCCAGCAGTTACCTAACCTACGAGCAGTACTTC
abundance: .; v_gene: TRBV20-1; len: 13; j_gene: TRBJ2-3; d_gene: .; CDR3aa: CSSRDVLTDTQYF; CDR3nt: TGCAGTTCTCGGGACGTCCTCACAGATACGCAGTATTTT
abundance: .; v_gene: TRBV14; len: 17; j_gene: TRBJ2-3; d_gene: TRBD1; CDR3aa: CASSRRRTGISTDTQYF; CDR3nt: TGTGCCAGCAGCCGTCGCAGGACAGGGATTAGCACAGATACGCAGTATTTT
abundance: few; v_gene: TRBV9; len: 17; j_gene: TRBJ2-1; d_gene: TRBD2; CDR3aa: CASSVATGTSGRYEQFF; CDR3nt: TGTGCCAGCAGCGTAGCTACTGGGACTAGCGGGAGATATGAGCAGTTCTTC
abundance: .; v_gene: TRBV9; len: 15; j_gene: TRBJ2-1; d_gene: TRBD2; CDR3aa: CASSGPSGTYNEQFF; CDR3nt: TGTGCCAGCAGCGGACCTAGCGGAACTTACAATGAGCAGTTCTTC
abundance: few; v_gene: TRBV20-1; len: 13; j_gene: TRBJ2-7; d_gene: .; CDR3aa: CSARAPSSYEQYF; CDR3nt: TGCAGTGCTAGAGCCCCTAGTAGCTACGAGCAGTACTTC
abundance: .; v_gene: TRBV2; len: 16; j_gene: TRBJ1-3; d_gene: .; CDR3aa: CASSETRTASGNTIYF; CDR3nt: TGTGCCAGCAGTGAAACAAGGACAGCCTCTGGAAACACCATATATTTT
abundance: .; v_gene: TRBV30; len: 16; j_gene: TRBJ2-3; d_gene: .; CDR3aa: CAWSVIGRGNSDTQYF; CDR3nt: TGTGCCTGGAGTGTAATTGGCAGGGGTAATTCAGATACGCAGTATTTT
abundance: .; v_gene: TRBV3-1; len: 14; j_gene: TRBJ1-1; d_gene: .; CDR3aa: CASSQEGQNTEAFF; CDR3nt: TGTGCCAGCAGCCAAGAAGGCCAGAACACTGAAGCTTTCTTT
abundance: few; v_gene: TRBV12-3/TRBV12-4; len: 14; j_gene: TRBJ2-7; d_gene: .; CDR3aa: CASSRRDGKYEQYF; CDR3nt: TGTGCCAGCAGCCGACGGGACGGGAAGTACGAGCAGTACTTC
abundance: .; v_gene: TRBV14; len: 12; j_gene: TRBJ2-7; d_gene: .; CDR3aa: CASSQGWAEQYF; CDR3nt: TGTGCCAGCAGCCAAGGTTGGGCCGAGCAGTACTTC
abundance: few; v_gene: TRBV28; len: 16; j_gene: TRBJ1-1; d_gene: .; CDR3aa: CASSSPAQGQGTEAFF; CDR3nt: TGTGCCAGCAGTTCCCCCGCGCAGGGGCAGGGTACTGAAGCTTTCTTT
abundance: few; v_gene: TRBV6-1; len: 15; j_gene: TRBJ2-1; d_gene: TRBD1; CDR3aa: CATSGQGRTYNEQFF; CDR3nt: TGTGCCACCTCGGGACAGGGAAGAACCTACAATGAGCAGTTCTTC
abundance: few; v_gene: TRBV15; len: 15; j_gene: TRBJ2-2; d_gene: TRBD1; CDR3aa: CATSRAGTGTGELFF; CDR3nt: TGTGCCACCAGCAGAGCCGGGACAGGCACCGGGGAGCTGTTTTTT
abundance: few; v_gene: TRBV29-1; len: 13; j_gene: TRBJ2-1; d_gene: .; CDR3aa: CSVEEGLGAQQFF; CDR3nt: TGCAGCGTTGAAGAGGGGCTGGGGGCTCAGCAGTTCTTC
abundance: .; v_gene: TRBV6-2/TRBV6-3; len: 13; j_gene: TRBJ1-5; d_gene: .; CDR3aa: CASKVNSNQPQHF; CDR3nt: TGTGCCAGCAAGGTTAACAGCAATCAGCCCCAGCATTTT
abundance: few; v_gene: TRBV20-1; len: 10; j_gene: TRBJ2-4; d_gene: .; CDR3aa: CSARADIQYF; CDR3nt: TGCAGTGCTAGAGCTGACATTCAGTACTTC
abundance: few; v_gene: TRBV5-1; len: 15; j_gene: TRBJ1-5; d_gene: .; CDR3aa: CASSLGFSENQPQHF; CDR3nt: TGCGCCAGCAGCTTGGGTTTTTCGGAGAATCAGCCCCAGCATTTT
abundance: .; v_gene: TRBV12-3/TRBV12-4; len: 14; j_gene: TRBJ1-1; d_gene: .; CDR3aa: CASSFWGPNTEAFF; CDR3nt: TGTGCCAGCAGTTTTTGGGGCCCCAACACTGAAGCTTTCTTT
abundance: few; v_gene: TRBV6-1; len: 9; j_gene: TRBJ1-1; d_gene: .; CDR3aa: CGSGAEAFF; CDR3nt: TGTGGAAGTGGAGCTGAAGCTTTCTTT
abundance: .; v_gene: TRBV20-1; len: 12; j_gene: TRBJ2-5; d_gene: TRBD1; CDR3aa: CSASRGRETQYF; CDR3nt: TGCAGTGCCAGCAGGGGGCGAGAGACCCAGTACTTC
abundance: .; v_gene: TRBV28; len: 18; j_gene: TRBJ2-5; d_gene: .; CDR3aa: CASTQNAWLAINRETQYF; CDR3nt: TGTGCCAGTACCCAAAATGCATGGCTAGCGATAAACCGAGAGACCCAGTACTTC
abundance: many; v_gene: TRBV6-5; len: 15; j_gene: TRBJ2-3; d_gene: .; CDR3aa: CASSYSRGRTDTQYF; CDR3nt: TGTGCCAGCAGTTACTCGCGGGGGCGCACAGATACGCAGTATTTT
abundance: .; v_gene: TRBV7-8; len: 16; j_gene: TRBJ2-3; d_gene: .; CDR3aa: CASSLASRGPTDTQYF; CDR3nt: TGTGCCAGCAGCTTAGCCTCTAGGGGCCCCACAGATACGCAGTATTTT
abundance: .; v_gene: TRBV3-1; len: 12; j_gene: TRBJ2-1; d_gene: .; CDR3aa: CASSQDGGEQFF; CDR3nt: TGTGCCAGCAGCCAAGATGGAGGTGAGCAGTTCTTC
abundance: .; v_gene: TRBV23-1; len: 15; j_gene: TRBJ2-1; d_gene: TRBD2; CDR3aa: CASSRLAGGLHEQFF; CDR3nt: TGCGCCAGCAGTCGACTAGCGGGAGGGCTGCATGAGCAGTTCTTC
abundance: many; v_gene: TRBV29-1; len: 11; j_gene: TRBJ2-5; d_gene: .; CDR3aa: CSVERWETQYF; CDR3nt: TGCAGCGTAGAACGGTGGGAGACCCAGTACTTC
abundance: .; v_gene: TRBV12-3/TRBV12-4; len: 14; j_gene: TRBJ2-7; d_gene: TRBD1; CDR3aa: CASTPSGDSYEQYF; CDR3nt: TGTGCCAGCACCCCAAGTGGGGACAGTTACGAGCAGTACTTC
abundance: few; v_gene: TRBV7-3; len: 13; j_gene: TRBJ2-1; d_gene: .; CDR3aa: CASSPGTLTEQFF; CDR3nt: TGTGCCAGCAGCCCCGGGACTTTAACTGAGCAGTTCTTC
abundance: few; v_gene: TRBV5-1; len: 16; j_gene: TRBJ2-3; d_gene: TRBD1; CDR3aa: CASISGQVHSTDTQYF; CDR3nt: TGCGCCAGCATCTCCGGACAGGTCCATTCCACAGATACGCAGTATTTT
abundance: many; v_gene: TRBV6-1; len: 16; j_gene: TRBJ2-3; d_gene: TRBD2; CDR3aa: CASRQHGGGGTDTQYF; CDR3nt: TGTGCCAGCAGGCAACACGGGGGGGGCGGCACAGATACGCAGTATTTT
abundance: .; v_gene: TRBV6-5; len: 11; j_gene: TRBJ1-2; d_gene: .; CDR3aa: CASSNIYGYTF; CDR3nt: TGTGCCAGCAGCAATATCTATGGCTACACCTTC
abundance: few; v_gene: TRBV6-2/TRBV6-3; len: 16; j_gene: TRBJ2-7; d_gene: .; CDR3aa: CASSYYDKKGAYEQYF; CDR3nt: TGTGCCAGCAGTTATTACGACAAGAAGGGGGCCTACGAGCAGTACTTC
abundance: many; v_gene: TRBV29-1; len: 17; j_gene: TRBJ2-3; d_gene: TRBD2; CDR3aa: CSVEGLAGALGGDTQYF; CDR3nt: TGCAGCGTTGAAGGGCTAGCGGGAGCGCTAGGGGGAGATACGCAGTATTTT
abundance: few; v_gene: TRBV7-2; len: 14; j_gene: TRBJ1-1; d_gene: .; CDR3aa: CASSSAGGVTEAFF; CDR3nt: TGTGCCAGCAGCTCCGCGGGGGGAGTCACTGAAGCTTTCTTT
abundance: few; v_gene: TRBV7-9; len: 16; j_gene: TRBJ1-2; d_gene: .; CDR3aa: CASSSSPSAGLYGYTF; CDR3nt: TGTGCCAGCAGCTCGAGCCCTTCGGCAGGTCTCTATGGCTACACCTTC
abundance: .; v_gene: TRBV6-2/TRBV6-3; len: 16; j_gene: TRBJ2-7; d_gene: TRBD1; CDR3aa: CASSYGLGTGMREQYF; CDR3nt: TGTGCCAGCAGTTACGGATTGGGGACAGGGATGCGCGAGCAGTACTTC
abundance: many; v_gene: TRBV28; len: 13; j_gene: TRBJ2-5; d_gene: .; CDR3aa: CASSFRVEETQYF; CDR3nt: TGTGCCAGCAGTTTCAGGGTGGAGGAGACCCAGTACTTC
abundance: .; v_gene: TRBV27; len: 20; j_gene: TRBJ2-6; d_gene: TRBD1; CDR3aa: CASSLKRQGAAMPGANVLTF; CDR3nt: TGTGCCAGCAGTTTAAAGCGGCAGGGGGCCGCTATGCCTGGGGCCAACGTCCTGACTTTC
abundance: .; v_gene: TRBV6-2/TRBV6-3; len: 15; j_gene: TRBJ2-7; d_gene: TRBD1; CDR3aa: CASSYASGTDNEQYF; CDR3nt: TGTGCCAGCAGTTACGCCTCCGGGACAGATAACGAGCAGTACTTC
abundance: many; v_gene: TRBV29-1; len: 14; j_gene: TRBJ2-3; d_gene: TRBD2; CDR3aa: CSFRGGTSSNTQYF; CDR3nt: TGCAGCTTTCGAGGGGGGACTAGTTCGAATACGCAGTATTTT
abundance: .; v_gene: TRBV12-3/TRBV12-4; len: 13; j_gene: TRBJ1-1; d_gene: TRBD1; CDR3aa: CASSDRAGTEAFF; CDR3nt: TGTGCCAGCAGTGACAGGGCGGGGACTGAAGCTTTCTTT
abundance: .; v_gene: TRBV20-1; len: 13; j_gene: TRBJ2-1; d_gene: .; CDR3aa: CSPDYSHLEEQFF; CDR3nt: TGCAGTCCCGACTATTCCCATCTGGAGGAGCAGTTCTTC
abundance: few; v_gene: TRBV7-9; len: 14; j_gene: TRBJ1-2; d_gene: .; CDR3aa: CASSHRTTNYGYTF; CDR3nt: TGTGCCAGCAGCCACAGGACAACTAACTATGGCTACACCTTC
abundance: .; v_gene: TRBV5-1; len: 15; j_gene: TRBJ2-7; d_gene: TRBD1; CDR3aa: CASSSSGTGGYEQYF; CDR3nt: TGCGCCAGCAGCTCATCCGGGACAGGGGGCTACGAGCAGTACTTC
abundance: .; v_gene: TRBV12-3/TRBV12-4; len: 14; j_gene: TRBJ2-1; d_gene: .; CDR3aa: CATTTSRSYNEQFF; CDR3nt: TGTGCCACCACAACGAGCCGGTCCTACAATGAGCAGTTCTTC
abundance: many; v_gene: TRBV12-3/TRBV12-4; len: 14; j_gene: TRBJ1-5; d_gene: .; CDR3aa: CASTPPGRDQPQHF; CDR3nt: TGTGCCAGCACTCCCCCGGGCCGAGATCAGCCCCAGCATTTT
abundance: .; v_gene: TRBV7-3; len: 21; j_gene: TRBJ2-2; d_gene: TRBD1; CDR3aa: CASSLKRAWWGRGNNTGELFF; CDR3nt: TGTGCCAGCAGCTTAAAGAGGGCTTGGTGGGGCAGGGGGAACAACACCGGGGAGCTGTTTTTT
abundance: .; v_gene: TRBV6-5; len: 16; j_gene: TRBJ1-3; d_gene: TRBD1; CDR3aa: CASSYSLTGTGNTIYF; CDR3nt: TGTGCCAGCAGTTACTCTTTGACAGGGACTGGAAACACCATATATTTT
abundance: .; v_gene: TRBV28; len: 15; j_gene: TRBJ2-4; d_gene: TRBD1; CDR3aa: CASSWDRVDKNIQYF; CDR3nt: TGTGCCAGCAGTTGGGACAGGGTTGACAAAAACATTCAGTACTTC
abundance: .; v_gene: TRBV10-3; len: 13; j_gene: TRBJ1-2; d_gene: .; CDR3aa: CAINERPNYGYTF; CDR3nt: TGTGCCATCAATGAGCGGCCTAACTATGGCTACACCTTC
abundance: .; v_gene: TRBV20-1; len: 15; j_gene: TRBJ2-4; d_gene: TRBD2; CDR3aa: CSARSGGEAKNIQYF; CDR3nt: TGCAGTGCTCGTAGCGGGGGAGAAGCCAAAAACATTCAGTACTTC
abundance: few; v_gene: TRBV6-1; len: 15; j_gene: TRBJ1-3; d_gene: TRBD1; CDR3aa: CASSMVQGAGNTIYF; CDR3nt: TGTGCCAGCAGTATGGTACAGGGGGCTGGAAACACCATATATTTT
abundance: few; v_gene: TRBV29-1; len: 18; j_gene: TRBJ1-2; d_gene: .; CDR3aa: CSVEAVKLWAGADYGYTF; CDR3nt: TGCAGCGTTGAAGCCGTGAAACTGTGGGCGGGGGCTGACTATGGCTACACCTTC
abundance: .; v_gene: TRBV2; len: 15; j_gene: TRBJ2-4; d_gene: .; CDR3aa: CASSQPGRRSYIQYF; CDR3nt: TGTGCCAGCAGTCAACCGGGACGGAGAAGTTACATTCAGTACTTC
abundance: .; v_gene: TRBV11-2; len: 15; j_gene: TRBJ2-4; d_gene: .; CDR3aa: CASTDNREAKNIQYF; CDR3nt: TGTGCCAGCACCGATAACAGGGAGGCCAAAAACATTCAGTACTTC
abundance: few; v_gene: TRBV6-5; len: 13; j_gene: TRBJ2-2; d_gene: .; CDR3aa: CASSSGPPGELFF; CDR3nt: TGTGCCAGCAGTTCGGGACCTCCCGGGGAGCTGTTTTTT
abundance: .; v_gene: TRBV4-1; len: 15; j_gene: TRBJ2-1; d_gene: TRBD2; CDR3aa: CASSRTGLVEGEQFF; CDR3nt: TGCGCCAGCAGCCGTACGGGACTAGTTGAGGGTGAGCAGTTCTTC